This T cell receptor (beta chain) was sequenced during a study of identical twins. Study-level findings and limits: In zero-insertion analyses, partial confounding could arise from invariant MAIT and iNKT cells. Within monozygotic twins, out-of-frame TCR alpha sharing was underestimated by the models. Twin-shared out-of-frame alpha sequences were enriched for low generation probability.

TCRdb processed the 5' RACE reads anew with MiXCR; each CDR3 protein has one entry. Seen here are approximately 620,000 distinct CDR3 sequences, 8.6% observed once, and the top ten hold 0.75% to 1%. This clonotype appeared many times. What it binds is unknown. The V gene lost 2 bases and the J gene lost 1 base, with 18 bases spanning the gap. Germline V gene sequence: CDR1 LGHDT, CDR2 YNNKEL (reference sequence). The CDR3 extends over 17 amino acids. These data were also filed under a second study, of yellow fever vaccine responses in identical twins.

The V call is TRBV3-1, the J call TRBJ2-7; tentative D call: TRBD1 (6 bases). Material: PBMCs. The source of this sequence is a woman aged 18-30 years in good health. The CDR3 nucleotides are TGTGCCAGCAGCCAAACGAACAGGGAAGGGGATTCCTACGAGCAGTACTTC. Encoded protein: CASSQTNREGDSYEQYF.